The present T cell receptor beta chain was sequenced within a study of CD8 T cells in ankylosing spondylitis. This clonotype came up many times. Its cognate antigen is unknown. General study points: The study looked at matched synovial fluid samples from ankylosing spondylitis patients. Disease-linked clones were reported to be significantly enriched there. For ankylosing spondylitis blood, a TCR beta motif of under ten highly homologous variants appeared characteristic. Earlier reports found some motif variants in synovial fluid and blood in reactive arthritis.

V was trimmed by 2 bases and J by 4 bases, leaving 11 bases between them. This CDR3 contains 15 residues. Germline V CDR1 and CDR2: ENHRY, SYGVKD. One entry per CDR3 protein, called by TCRdb with MiXCR from the 5' RACE reads. Among approximately 260,000 distinct CDR3 sequences listed, approximately 9% were seen once. The chain employs TRBV10-3 and TRBJ2-2; possibly TRBD2 for D (6 bases). The sequenced sample was blood, either unsorted or a sorted T cell fraction (not recorded which). The TCR sequence derives from a male donor with ankylosing spondylitis or in good health (not recorded which). The CDR3 DNA reads as TGTGCCATCAGTGAGCTTGGGGAGGCCACCGGGGAGCTGTTTTTT. This sequence encodes CAISELGEATGELFF.